This T cell receptor beta chain was found in a study of shared clonotypes between healthy human individuals. Data came from immunoSEQ multiplex PCR; TCRdb stores just in-frame clones and leaves some out. The sample lists about 1.1 million clones; approximately 78% were seen once. Trimming removed 0 bases from V and 6 bases from J, with 9 bases in between. This CDR3 has 14 amino acids. Germline CDR1 reads SGDLS; CDR2 reads YYNGEE. The sequence came from a man aged 18 to 30 in good health. Some clones in this sample may be carry-over from other donors' samples. Input material: memory CD4+ T cells from PBMCs. Subset indicated: CD45RA-negative fraction. The J gene is TRBJ2-2, the V gene TRBV9; D uncertain. The CDR3 loop reads CASSVVPKAGELFF. CDR3 DNA sequence: TGTGCCAGCAGCGTAGTCCCCAAGGCCGGGGAGCTGTTTTTT.